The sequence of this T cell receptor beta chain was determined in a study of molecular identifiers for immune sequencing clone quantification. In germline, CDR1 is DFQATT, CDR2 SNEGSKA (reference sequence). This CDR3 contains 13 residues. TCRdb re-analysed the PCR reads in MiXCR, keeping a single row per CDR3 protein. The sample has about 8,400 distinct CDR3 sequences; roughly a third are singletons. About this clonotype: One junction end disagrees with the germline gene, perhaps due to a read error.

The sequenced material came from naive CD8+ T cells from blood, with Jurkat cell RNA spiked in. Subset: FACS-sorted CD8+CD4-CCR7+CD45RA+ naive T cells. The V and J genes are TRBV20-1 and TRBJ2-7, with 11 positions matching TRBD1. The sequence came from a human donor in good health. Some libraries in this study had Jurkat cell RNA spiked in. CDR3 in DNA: TGCAGCGCAATCGGACAGGGGGCCCACGAGCAGCACTTC. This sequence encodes CSAIGQGAHEQHF.